The rows below give T cell receptor beta chains drawn from one sample of a study of blood T cell repertoires in COVID-19. Assay: immunoSEQ multiplex PCR; the TCRdb copy retains only in-frame clones and omits some. The sample contains hundreds of thousands of clones, 65% to 85% of which appear only once. Sequences were obtained from PBMCs or T cells enriched from blood (not recorded which). The source of these receptors is a man aged 30 to 39 with acute COVID-19. Each CDR3 is given with its conserved first and last residue.

>TRBV7-9|TRBJ2-2
CASSPRQGSNTGELFF
>TRBV11-3|TRBJ2-1
CASSPPTGKQFF
>TRBV13|TRBJ2-7
CASSSLDSVGNEQYF
>TRBV7-3|TRBJ2-1
CASSLGLAYNEQFF
>TRBV9|TRBJ1-2
CASSATEVQGYTF
>TRBV18|TRBJ1-4
CASSPGTGQEKLFF
>TRBV7-2|TRBJ1-6
CASSYSYGSNSPLHF
>TRBV25-1|TRBJ2-1
CASSDPSGGIYNEQFF
>TRBV18|TRBJ2-1
CASSPKGQGNEQFF
>TRBV6-5|TRBJ1-2
CASRSTGNNGGYTF
>TRBV10-2|TRBJ2-7
CASGVAGGPYEQYF
>TRBV28|TRBJ1-1
CASSLGGGRRAFF
>TRBV18|TRBJ2-7
CASSLVQGGAEQYF
>TRBV13|TRBJ2-3
CASSHSGATDTQYF
>TRBV11-2|TRBJ1-3
CASSMFVSRSSGNTIYF
>TRBV3-1/TRBV3-2|TRBJ2-1
CASSQGGPLYNEQFF
>TRBV12-2|TRBJ1-5
CASRLVAGRSNQPQHF
>TRBV2|TRBJ1-5
CASSVDKAQHF
>TRBV29-1|TRBJ2-3
CSVEAGHTDTQYF
>TRBV13|TRBJ1-4
CASSLKQGPEKLFF
>TRBV7-9|TRBJ2-1
CASREGAGNEQFF
>TRBV7-2|TRBJ2-5
CASSLVTVQETQYF
>TRBV2|TRBJ2-3
CASRRPVRGDTQYF
>TRBV7-3|TRBJ2-1
CASSPRPAYNEQFF
>TRBV12-3/TRBV12-4|TRBJ1-3
CASSFGQGNTIYF
>TRBV2|TRBJ2-1
CASRGGGPSSYNEQFF
>TRBV28|TRBJ2-1
CASRPVAARGEQFF
>TRBV11-1|TRBJ1-3
CASSSGAGNTIYF